This is a list of T cell receptor beta chains from one sample in a study of OX40 agonist ivuxolimab in advanced cancers. Repertoires were generated with immunoSEQ multiplex PCR, while TCRdb's copy carries only in-frame clones and drops some. The table has approximately 61,000 clones, 87% seen once. The starting material was CD4+ or CD8+ T cells sorted from blood, obtained in a trial of the OX40 agonist ivuxolimab. Every receptor here comes from an adult with an advanced solid tumor such as melanoma, head and neck, liver or kidney cancer. Each CDR3 is given with its conserved first and last residue. Fields, in order: V gene, clone size, D gene, J gene, CDR3 protein, CDR3 DNA. The D gene is left open where the match is weak. Clone size is stated in some rows and not others, as once, few, many or a class when expanded.

V gene: TRBV7-2; clone size: -; D gene: TRBD1; J gene: TRBJ2-7; CDR3 protein: CASSSDRGSYEQYF; CDR3 DNA: TGTGCCAGCAGCTCGGACAGGGGGTCCTACGAGCAGTACTTC
V gene: TRBV10-3; clone size: -; D gene: TRBD1; J gene: TRBJ2-7; CDR3 protein: CAIRPSGQGDYEQYF; CDR3 DNA: TGTGCCATCAGACCCTCGGGACAGGGGGACTACGAGCAGTACTTC
V gene: TRBV2; clone size: -; D gene: TRBD1; J gene: TRBJ1-5; CDR3 protein: CASSVLRDRGIGNQPQHF; CDR3 DNA: TGTGCCAGCAGCGTTCTTCGGGACAGGGGGATCGGCAATCAGCCCCAGCATTTT
V gene: TRBV15; clone size: -; D gene: -; J gene: TRBJ2-1; CDR3 protein: CATSRGPPEGKDEQFF; CDR3 DNA: TGTGCCACCAGCAGAGGTCCCCCGGAGGGTAAAGATGAGCAGTTCTTC
V gene: TRBV30; clone size: -; D gene: -; J gene: TRBJ2-2; CDR3 protein: CAWSGQNTGELFF; CDR3 DNA: TGTGCCTGGAGTGGGCAAAACACCGGGGAGCTGTTTTTT
V gene: TRBV25-1; clone size: -; D gene: -; J gene: TRBJ1-3; CDR3 protein: CASSDFTGPGNTIYF; CDR3 DNA: TGTGCCAGCAGCGACTTTACAGGGCCGGGAAACACCATATATTTT
V gene: TRBV29-1; clone size: -; D gene: -; J gene: TRBJ1-2; CDR3 protein: CSVEVARGGGSGYTF; CDR3 DNA: TGCAGCGTTGAAGTAGCCCGGGGTGGGGGCAGTGGCTACACCTTC
V gene: TRBV18; clone size: once; D gene: -; J gene: TRBJ1-4; CDR3 protein: CASSPSWASDEKLFF; CDR3 DNA: TGTGCCAGCTCACCATCTTGGGCTTCGGATGAAAAACTGTTTTTT
V gene: TRBV6-1; clone size: -; D gene: -; J gene: TRBJ1-2; CDR3 protein: CASSASLSDRRYTF; CDR3 DNA: TGTGCCAGCAGCGCCAGCCTTTCGGACCGCCGCTACACCTTC
V gene: TRBV6-5; clone size: -; D gene: TRBD1; J gene: TRBJ2-2; CDR3 protein: CASRTGQGRTGELFF; CDR3 DNA: TGTGCCAGCAGAACCGGACAGGGGAGGACCGGGGAGCTGTTTTTT
V gene: TRBV30; clone size: -; D gene: TRBD1; J gene: TRBJ1-1; CDR3 protein: CAWGVGQGAPSTEAFF; CDR3 DNA: TGTGCCTGGGGCGTCGGACAGGGGGCGCCGAGCACTGAAGCTTTCTTT
V gene: TRBV19; clone size: -; D gene: -; J gene: TRBJ1-4; CDR3 protein: CASSIWTNEKLFF; CDR3 DNA: TGTGCCAGTAGTATCTGGACAAATGAAAAACTGTTTTTT
V gene: TRBV18; clone size: -; D gene: -; J gene: TRBJ1-1; CDR3 protein: CASSPLGRVGNTEAFF; CDR3 DNA: TGTGCCAGCTCACCGCTCGGCAGGGTAGGAAACACTGAAGCTTTCTTT
V gene: TRBV7-2; clone size: -; D gene: TRBD1; J gene: TRBJ1-1; CDR3 protein: CASSISTGKAFF; CDR3 DNA: TGTGCCAGCAGCATATCGACAGGGAAAGCTTTCTTT
V gene: TRBV6-7; clone size: -; D gene: -; J gene: TRBJ2-1; CDR3 protein: CASSPRGLDNEQFF; CDR3 DNA: TGTGCCAGCAGTCCCCGCGGGTTGGACAATGAGCAGTTCTTC
V gene: TRBV9; clone size: -; D gene: TRBD1; J gene: TRBJ2-2; CDR3 protein: CASSQGDRATGELFF; CDR3 DNA: TGTGCCAGCAGCCAGGGGGACAGGGCTACCGGGGAGCTGTTTTTT
V gene: TRBV15; clone size: -; D gene: -; J gene: TRBJ2-7; CDR3 protein: CATSRFSLQYF; CDR3 DNA: TGTGCCACCAGCAGATTTTCGTTGCAGTACTTC
V gene: TRBV2; clone size: -; D gene: -; J gene: TRBJ1-1; CDR3 protein: CASTPIVGKATEAFF; CDR3 DNA: TGTGCCAGCACCCCAATTGTCGGAAAAGCTACTGAAGCTTTCTTT
V gene: TRBV7-2; clone size: -; D gene: -; J gene: TRBJ1-2; CDR3 protein: CASSLSDSAGYTF; CDR3 DNA: TGTGCCAGCAGCCTCTCGGACTCTGCGGGCTACACCTTC
V gene: TRBV5-5; clone size: -; D gene: -; J gene: TRBJ2-6; CDR3 protein: CASSSGQNSGANVLTF; CDR3 DNA: TGTGCCAGCAGTTCGGGGCAGAACTCTGGGGCCAACGTCCTGACTTTC
V gene: TRBV7-2; clone size: once; D gene: -; J gene: TRBJ1-4; CDR3 protein: CASSLVGGGYNEKLFF; CDR3 DNA: TGTGCCAGCAGCTTAGTGGGGGGGGGTTACAATGAAAAACTGTTTTTT
V gene: TRBV7-9; clone size: -; D gene: -; J gene: TRBJ1-2; CDR3 protein: CASSLTGGSVNYGYTF; CDR3 DNA: TGTGCCAGCAGCTTAACTGGGGGTTCGGTTAACTATGGCTACACCTTC
V gene: TRBV20-1; clone size: -; D gene: -; J gene: TRBJ2-1; CDR3 protein: CSATDLNEQFF; CDR3 DNA: TGCAGTGCGACGGACCTCAATGAGCAGTTCTTC
V gene: TRBV5-1; clone size: -; D gene: TRBD2; J gene: TRBJ2-3; CDR3 protein: CASSLVGSGGAGRWADTQYF; CDR3 DNA: TGCGCCAGCAGCTTGGTCGGTAGCGGGGGGGCCGGACGATGGGCAGATACGCAGTATTTT
V gene: TRBV10-1; clone size: -; D gene: -; J gene: TRBJ2-3; CDR3 protein: CASSESGAAQYF; CDR3 DNA: TGCGCCAGCAGTGAGTCGGGAGCGGCGCAGTATTTT
V gene: TRBV29-1; clone size: -; D gene: -; J gene: TRBJ1-3; CDR3 protein: CSVLVGGNTIYF; CDR3 DNA: TGCAGCGTATTAGTGGGCGGAAACACCATATATTTT
V gene: TRBV6-1; clone size: -; D gene: TRBD1; J gene: TRBJ2-4; CDR3 protein: CASRTGLEGNIQYF; CDR3 DNA: TGTGCCAGCCGGACAGGGCTTGAGGGAAACATTCAGTACTTC
V gene: TRBV19; clone size: once; D gene: TRBD2; J gene: TRBJ2-1; CDR3 protein: CASSARLAGSGEQFF; CDR3 DNA: TGTGCCAGTAGTGCCCGACTAGCGGGGAGCGGTGAGCAGTTCTTC
V gene: TRBV12-5; clone size: -; D gene: -; J gene: TRBJ1-5; CDR3 protein: CASGEGLSNQPQHF; CDR3 DNA: TGTGCTAGTGGGGAAGGGCTTAGCAATCAGCCCCAGCATTTT
V gene: TRBV6-1; clone size: -; D gene: -; J gene: TRBJ2-4; CDR3 protein: CASSEQLAGLGAKNIQYF; CDR3 DNA: TGTGCCAGCAGTGAACAACTAGCTGGCTTGGGAGCCAAAAACATTCAGTACTTC
V gene: TRBV19; clone size: -; D gene: -; J gene: TRBJ1-3; CDR3 protein: CASSISEISGNTIYF; CDR3 DNA: TGTGCCAGTAGTATATCCGAGATCTCTGGAAACACCATATATTTT
V gene: TRBV7-2; clone size: few; D gene: -; J gene: TRBJ1-6; CDR3 protein: CASSLGADSPLHF; CDR3 DNA: TGTGCCAGCAGCTTAGGGGCCGATTCACCCCTCCACTTT
V gene: TRBV7-2; clone size: -; D gene: -; J gene: TRBJ2-1; CDR3 protein: CASSSSSSYNEQFF; CDR3 DNA: TGTGCCAGCAGCTCCTCGAGCTCCTACAATGAGCAGTTCTTC
V gene: TRBV18; clone size: -; D gene: -; J gene: TRBJ2-7; CDR3 protein: CASSPSGRRMGYEQYF; CDR3 DNA: TGTGCCAGCTCACCGTCGGGGAGGCGGATGGGCTACGAGCAGTACTTC
V gene: TRBV12-5; clone size: -; D gene: -; J gene: TRBJ2-7; CDR3 protein: CASAQTYEQYF; CDR3 DNA: TGTGCTAGTGCCCAAACTTACGAGCAGTACTTC
V gene: TRBV27; clone size: -; D gene: -; J gene: TRBJ2-7; CDR3 protein: CASSSQRTPYEQYF; CDR3 DNA: TGTGCCAGCAGTTCTCAGAGGACCCCCTACGAGCAGTACTTC
V gene: TRBV18; clone size: -; D gene: -; J gene: TRBJ2-5; CDR3 protein: CASSPRGETQYF; CDR3 DNA: TGTGCCAGCTCACCAAGGGGGGAGACCCAGTACTTC
V gene: TRBV6-1; clone size: -; D gene: TRBD2; J gene: TRBJ2-1; CDR3 protein: CASSLGLLAGDQFF; CDR3 DNA: TGTGCCAGCAGTTTGGGCCTACTAGCGGGGGACCAGTTCTTC
V gene: TRBV6-1; clone size: -; D gene: TRBD1; J gene: TRBJ1-4; CDR3 protein: CASSGDRANEKLFF; CDR3 DNA: TGTGCCAGCAGTGGGGACAGGGCTAATGAAAAACTGTTTTTT
V gene: TRBV15; clone size: -; D gene: -; J gene: TRBJ2-7; CDR3 protein: CATSRERGSQGIFYEQYF; CDR3 DNA: TGTGCCACCAGCAGAGAGCGGGGATCGCAGGGAATTTTCTACGAGCAGTACTTC
V gene: TRBV5-4; clone size: -; D gene: -; J gene: TRBJ1-4; CDR3 protein: CASSPMGGTINPEGEKLFF; CDR3 DNA: TGTGCCAGCAGCCCGATGGGTGGGACCATTAATCCCGAGGGTGAAAAACTGTTTTTT
V gene: TRBV4-3; clone size: -; D gene: TRBD1; J gene: TRBJ1-1; CDR3 protein: CASSQEGTGGPEAFF; CDR3 DNA: TGCGCCAGCAGCCAAGAGGGGACAGGGGGGCCTGAAGCTTTCTTT
V gene: TRBV19; clone size: few; D gene: TRBD1; J gene: TRBJ1-2; CDR3 protein: CASSIVMDRGYGYTF; CDR3 DNA: TGTGCCAGTAGTATTGTGATGGACAGGGGCTATGGCTACACCTTC
V gene: TRBV4-1; clone size: -; D gene: TRBD1; J gene: TRBJ2-1; CDR3 protein: CASSSHRDRGYNEQFF; CDR3 DNA: TGCGCCAGCAGCTCCCACCGGGACAGGGGATACAATGAGCAGTTCTTC
V gene: TRBV6-6; clone size: -; D gene: TRBD1; J gene: TRBJ1-1; CDR3 protein: CASSYGTGPTEAFF; CDR3 DNA: TGTGCCAGCAGTTACGGGACAGGGCCTACTGAAGCTTTCTTT
V gene: TRBV6-1; clone size: -; D gene: -; J gene: TRBJ2-3; CDR3 protein: CASSYANTQYF; CDR3 DNA: TGTGCCAGCAGTTACGCCAATACGCAGTATTTT